The rows below give T cell receptor beta chains drawn from one sample of a study of blood T cell repertoires in COVID-19. The repertoire was sequenced with immunoSEQ multiplex PCR; TCRdb's copy has only in-frame clones and lacks some. Of fewer than 700,000 clones detected, 85% to 90% appear once; the ten largest clones hold roughly 8%. Sequencing was performed on peripheral blood. These TCRs come from a woman in her 50s with COVID-19, enrolled during active disease. The CDR3 runs from the conserved cysteine through the conserved F or W. D genes are given only for firm matches. Clone size is stated in some rows and not others, as once, few, many or a class when expanded.

abundance	v_gene	d_gene	j_gene	CDR3nt	CDR3aa
.	TRBV5-6	.	TRBJ2-7	TGTGCCAGCAGCACAGGGACAACAACCTACGAGCAGTACTTC	CASSTGTTTYEQYF
once	TRBV5-8	.	TRBJ1-1	TGTGCCAGCATCTCAGAGTACTCCTGGGCAGGCACTGAAGCTTTCTTT	CASISEYSWAGTEAFF
.	TRBV6-5	.	TRBJ1-6	TGTGCCAGCAGCCTCGACAGAAATTCACCCCTCCACTTT	CASSLDRNSPLHF
.	TRBV27	.	TRBJ2-1	TGTGCCAGCAGTTTCCCAGGGGACAATGAGCAGTTCTTC	CASSFPGDNEQFF
.	TRBV9	.	TRBJ1-1	TGTGCCAGCAGCGTAGGTCCGGACACTGAAGCTTTCTTT	CASSVGPDTEAFF
.	TRBV7-9	TRBD2	TRBJ2-7	TGTGCCAGCAGCTTAGCTAGCGGGGGGCCCGACTCCTACGAGCAGTACTTC	CASSLASGGPDSYEQYF
.	TRBV10-2	TRBD1	TRBJ1-5	TGCGCCAGCAGTGGGGCAGGGGGGCAGCCCCAGCATTTT	CASSGAGGQPQHF
.	TRBV27	.	TRBJ2-3	TGTGCCAGCAGTTTATTAGGCGGGGCGACAGATACGCAGTATTTT	CASSLLGGATDTQYF
.	TRBV1	.	TRBJ2-7	TGCACCAGCCGGGGACCATTGGCGGGACCACCCCGCGAGCAGTACTTC	CTSRGPLAGPPREQYF
.	TRBV19	.	TRBJ2-1	TGTGCCAGTGCCCCGGACAGAAACAACAATGAGCAGTTCTTC	CASAPDRNNNEQFF
once	TRBV5-1	.	TRBJ1-1	TGCGCCAGCAGCCCGGGCCCCGAAGGACTTAACACTGAAGCTTTCTTT	CASSPGPEGLNTEAFF
.	TRBV18	TRBD1	TRBJ1-4	TGTGCCAGCTCACTGGACCGGGACAGGTCTAATGAAAAACTGTTTTTT	CASSLDRDRSNEKLFF
.	TRBV30	TRBD2	TRBJ2-1	TGTGCCTGGAGTGGGGCTAGCGGGATGTACAATGAGCAGTTCTTC	CAWSGASGMYNEQFF
.	TRBV5-6	.	TRBJ1-1	TGTGCCAGCAGCATATTACAGGGATACACTGAAGCTTTCTTT	CASSILQGYTEAFF
few	TRBV6-6	.	TRBJ1-4	TGTGCCAGCAGGCCCCAAACCCTACCTAATGAAAAACTGTTTTTT	CASRPQTLPNEKLFF
.	TRBV6-6	.	TRBJ1-2	TGTGCCAGCAGTTACGGGTTTCAGGATGGCTACACCTTC	CASSYGFQDGYTF
.	TRBV5-1	.	TRBJ2-2	TGCGCCAGCAGCTTTTGGGGCGGGGTTGACACCGGGGAGCTGTTTTTT	CASSFWGGVDTGELFF
.	TRBV11-2	TRBD1	TRBJ2-2	TGTGCCAGCAGCCGAACATCGTCCCGGGACAGGGGGGAGCTGTTTTTT	CASSRTSSRDRGELFF
.	TRBV28	.	TRBJ1-1	TGTGCCAGCAGGTACATGAACACTGAAGCTTTCTTT	CASRYMNTEAFF
.	TRBV7-2	.	TRBJ2-5	TGTGCCAGCAGCTTCGCGGACGGGAAAGAGACCCAGTACTTC	CASSFADGKETQYF
.	TRBV19	.	TRBJ2-7	TGTGCCACATCAGGGGTCCGTAACTCCTACGAGCAGTACTTC	CATSGVRNSYEQYF
.	TRBV6-5	TRBD1	TRBJ2-1	TGTGCCAGCAGTCACAGGGGCTCCTACAATGAGCAGTTCTTC	CASSHRGSYNEQFF
.	TRBV11-3	.	TRBJ1-1	TGTGCCAGCAGCTTAGACAGGGTAAACACTGAAGCTTTCTTT	CASSLDRVNTEAFF
once	TRBV21-1	.	TRBJ1-4	TGTGCCAGCAGCAAACGGACAGATAATGAAAAACTGTTTTTT	CASSKRTDNEKLFF
.	TRBV9	TRBD2	TRBJ2-3	TGTGCCAGCAGCGCGACTAGCGGGGGGGCAGCAGATACGCAGTATTTT	CASSATSGGAADTQYF
once	TRBV7-6	.	TRBJ1-1	TGTGCCAGTCGAGACAGAGGGGGTGTAGCTTTCTTT	CASRDRGGVAFF